Following are 27 T cell receptor beta chains from one sample sequenced in a study of human T cells and chemical hapten exposure. Indicated time point: pre-sensitization, week 0. Treatment described: therapeutic diphenylcyclopropenone sensitization with weekly scalp DPC. From the RACE reads, TCRdb called clonotypes with MiXCR, one entry per CDR3 protein. The sample yields some 360,000 distinct CDR3 sequences, approximately 5.1% seen once. Sequencing used whole blood, obtained in connection with sensitization to the hapten diphenylcyclopropenone (DPC). These TCRs come from a woman aged 45-65 years with alopecia areata. Some clones in this sample may be carry-over from other donors' samples.

This clonotype has just a few counts. V gene TRBV25-1 combines with J gene TRBJ2-5, with D uncertain. CDR1 is MGHDK, CDR2 SYGVNS, per germline. Trimming left V 3 bases short and J 1 base short, with 12 bases between. CDR3 length equals 15 residues. The CDR3 coding sequence is TGTGCCAGCAGTGAGCTCCCGGGCTTCCAAGAGACCCAGTACTTC. Translation gives CASSELPGFQETQYF.

This clonotype was counted a few times. V and J are TRBV5-5 and TRBJ2-2, with 8 positions matching TRBD2. Germline V gene lookup returns CDR1 SGHKS and CDR2 YYEKEE (reference sequence). The CDR3 has 16 residues. J lost 4 bases, V lost 2 bases, and 7 bases had no gene match. The CDR3 nucleotides are TGTGCCAGCAGCTTCGGAGCGGGAGTAAGCACCGGGGAGCTGTTTTTT. This sequence encodes CASSFGAGVSTGELFF.

This clonotype was observed a handful of times. The chain combines TRBV7-2 with TRBJ1-1; D gene uncertain. The CDR3 extends over 17 amino acids. Per the germline V gene, CDR1 is SGHTA and CDR2 is FQGNSA. The V and J ends lost 2 bases and 1 base respectively, with 17 bases between them. Here the CDR3 reads CASSLTVGREPNTEAFF. CDR3 coding DNA: TGTGCCAGCAGCTTAACGGTCGGGAGAGAGCCGAACACTGAAGCTTTCTTT.

This clonotype was counted a few times. The rearrangement uses TRBV4-2 and TRBJ2-6; a weak D match, TRBD2 (5 bases). The CDR3 is 19 amino acids. V was trimmed by 0 bases and J by 2 bases, leaving 17 bases between them. CDR1 and CDR2 from the germline V gene are LGHNA and YNFKEQ. For the CDR3, the DNA is TGTGCCAGCAGCCAAGATCCGGGGAGATTCAGTCCTGGGGCCAACGTCCTGACTTTC. It translates to CASSQDPGRFSPGANVLTF.

This clonotype was counted ten times or more. The chain is built from TRBV28 and TRBJ2-3; 12 bases map to TRBD1. Germline V lookup: CDR1 MDHEN, CDR2 SYDVKM. There are 14 residues in the CDR3. V was clipped by 8 bases and J by 1 base; unmatched bases: 1. Here the CDR3 reads CASGTGGGTDTQYF. The CDR3 bases are TGTGCCAGCGGGACAGGGGGCGGCACAGATACGCAGTATTTT.

This clonotype was seen many times. The chain joins TRBV28 to TRBJ2-5; no reliable D call. The CDR3 covers 13 residues. The germline V and J ends were trimmed by 6 bases and 5 bases, with 13 bases remaining between them. The germline gives CDR1 MDHEN, CDR2 SYDVKM. CDR3 sequence (DNA): TGTGCCAGCAGCCACGTCTTCACGGAGACCCAGTACTTC. The encoded protein is CASSHVFTETQYF.

There are a few counts of this clonotype. The J gene is TRBJ2-6, the V gene TRBV6-5, with D possibly matching TRBD1 (6 bases). The CDR3 spans 16 residues. Trimming pared 7 bases from V and 4 bases from J, leaving 17 bases between. Germline CDR1 reads MNHEY; CDR2 reads SVGAGI. The CDR3 DNA sequence: TGTGCCAGCACCCCACAGGGATTCTTGGGGGCCAACGTCCTGACTTTC. Translation: CASTPQGFLGANVLTF.

This chain joins TRBV7-2 and TRBJ2-1, with D perhaps matching TRBD1 or TRBD2 (5 bases each). The CDR3 spans 11 residues. The V end lost 5 bases, the J end lost 10 bases, and 9 bases lay between the germline ends. From germline, CDR1 is SGHTA and CDR2 FQGNSA. The CDR3 sequence is CASSPWGEQFF. In nucleotides, the CDR3 is TGTGCCAGCAGCCCCTGGGGGGAGCAGTTCTTC.

This clonotype was observed many times. The chain recombines TRBV25-1 with TRBJ2-7; D could derive from TRBD1 or TRBD2 (5 bases each). Germline assignment: CDR1 MGHDK and CDR2 SYGVNS. The CDR3 length is 13 residues. With 2 bases removed from V and 9 bases from J, the gap between germline ends came to 14 bases. The CDR3 sequence: CASSEGTGPWQYF. DNA of the CDR3: TGTGCCAGCAGTGAAGGAACGGGACCTTGGCAGTACTTC.

This clonotype appeared many times. J is TRBJ2-3 and V is TRBV10-1; D assignment may be TRBD1 or TRBD2 (5 bases each). The CDR3 has 19 residues. Per germline, CDR1 WNHNN and CDR2 SYGVQD (reference sequence). The V and J ends lost 4 bases and 0 bases respectively, with 23 bases between them. The CDR3 region has the DNA TGCGCCAGCAGTGGGTTCGACCGGGACGGAGACTTTAGCACAGATACGCAGTATTTT. Amino acid sequence: CASSGFDRDGDFSTDTQYF.

This clonotype has at least ten counts. Here the CDR3 reads CASSMKGLNTEAFF. The CDR3 DNA follows: TGTGCCAGCAGTATGAAGGGATTGAACACTGAAGCTTTCTTT. The chain combines TRBV27 with TRBJ1-1; no firm D call. V was clipped by 5 bases and J by 0 bases, with 10 bases between them. This CDR3 is 14 amino acids long. CDR1 is MNHEY, CDR2 SMNVEV, per germline (reference sequence).

This clonotype has at least ten counts. The V gene is TRBV7-8, the J gene TRBJ2-2; tentatively, D is TRBD1 (5 bases). Germline CDR1 and CDR2: SGHVS and FQNEAQ. Trimming removed 5 bases from V and 5 bases from J, with 15 bases in between. The CDR3 totals 15 residues. CDR3 loop: CASSPSGLRTGELFF. The CDR3 DNA reads as TGTGCCAGCAGCCCCTCAGGGCTCAGGACCGGGGAGCTGTTTTTT. The full variable domain, rest sourced from reference TRBV7-8 and TRBJ2-2, is GAGVSQSPRYKVAKRGQDVALRCDPISGHVSLFWYQQALGQGPEFLTYFQNEAQLDKSGLPSDRFFAERPEGSVSTLKIQRTQQEDSAVYLCASSPSGLRTGELFFGEGSRLTVL.

Many counts were recorded for this clonotype. This chain joins TRBV29-1 and TRBJ2-7; tentatively, D is TRBD2 (7 bases). The CDR3 runs to 15 residues. CDR1 and CDR2 from the germline V gene are SQVTM and ANQGSEA. V lost 1 base and J lost 0, with 13 bases in between. The CDR3 nucleotides read TGCAGCGTTGAAGGGGAGGGGGGGACCTCCTACGAGCAGTACTTC. This codes for CSVEGEGGTSYEQYF.

This clonotype has a handful of counts. The chain carries TRBV7-6 and TRBJ1-1, with 10 bases matching TRBD1. CDR1 and CDR2 (germline): SGHVS, FNYEAQ. The CDR3 runs 13 residues. V was pared by 5 bases and J by 10 bases, with 7 bases of the junction left unmatched. As DNA, the CDR3 is TGTGCCAGCAGCGTACCGGGACAGGGGTTAGCTTTCTTT. The encoded protein is CASSVPGQGLAFF.

This clonotype occurred a few times. The rearrangement joins TRBV6-5 to TRBJ2-7; D possibly matches TRBD1 or TRBD2 (5 bases each). The CDR3 spans 16 residues. Deletions cut 8 bases from V and 0 bases from J, with 20 bases between. Germline CDR1 MNHEY, CDR2 SVGAGI. The CDR3 loop reads CASLETGTSSSYEQYF. In nucleotides, the CDR3 is TGTGCCAGCCTAGAAACCGGGACGTCGAGCTCCTACGAGCAGTACTTC.

This clonotype was observed at least ten times. The rearrangement uses TRBV2 and TRBJ1-2; D might be TRBD1 (5 bases). The CDR3 spans 15 residues. The V and J ends lost 6 bases and 3 bases respectively, with 17 bases between them. Germline CDR1 and CDR2: SNHLY and FYNNEI. The CDR3 sequence: CASRAPREGYYGYTF. CDR3 DNA sequence: TGTGCCAGCAGAGCCCCCAGGGAGGGGTACTATGGCTACACCTTC.

This clonotype was recorded many times. The V gene is TRBV20-1, the J gene TRBJ2-4; the D gene is possibly TRBD1 (5 bases). This CDR3 contains 13 residues. Looked up from germline, CDR1 is DFQATT and CDR2 is SNEGSKA (reference sequence). Trimming cost V 3 bases and J 0 bases, with 6 bases left between them. CDR3 sequence: CSARTVAKNIQYF. The CDR3 DNA follows: TGCAGTGCTAGGACAGTAGCCAAAAACATTCAGTACTTC.

The genes are TRBV27 and TRBJ1-6; D perhaps matches TRBD1 (6 bases). V dropped 0 bases and J dropped 10 bases, with 19 bases sitting between them. This CDR3 comprises 17 residues. CDR1 is MNHEY, CDR2 SMNVEV, per germline (reference sequence). DNA for the CDR3: TGTGCCAGCAGTTTATCACCGGGGGCAGGGCCGGGGTCACCCCTCCACTTT. Its protein product is CASSLSPGAGPGSPLHF.

The gene calls are TRBV11-3 and TRBJ2-5, with TRBD1 identical over 8 bases. Germline trimming cut 5 bases from V and 5 bases from J; bases unmatched to any gene: 10. This CDR3 has 15 amino acids. CDR1 is SGHNT and CDR2 is YENEEA in the germline V gene. Written as DNA, the CDR3 is TGTGCCAGCAGCCCAGGACAGGGCTTTGAGGAGACCCAGTACTTC. It encodes CASSPGQGFEETQYF.

This clonotype was detected ten times or more. The V call is TRBV12-5, the J call TRBJ2-5; tentative D call: TRBD2 (6 bases). V gave up 8 bases and J gave up 4 bases, with 11 bases separating them. CDR1 and CDR2 from the germline V gene are LGHNT and FRNRAP. CDR3 length equals 12 residues. CDR3 coding DNA: TGTGCTAGTAGCGGGTTGGCAGAGACCCAGTACTTC. It codes for CASSGLAETQYF.

The table lists this clonotype with many counts. The V gene is TRBV30, the J gene TRBJ2-7; D not certain. CDR3 length: 12 amino acids. From germline, CDR1 is GTSNPN and CDR2 SVGIG (reference sequence). V lost 2 bases to trimming and J lost 0 bases, with 5 bases between them. In DNA, the CDR3 is TGTGCCTGGAGTCCGAGCTCCTACGAGCAGTACTTC. As protein: CAWSPSSYEQYF. Based on the CDR3 plus reference TRBV30 and TRBJ2-7, the full variable domain is SQTIHQWPATLVQPVGSPLSLECTVEGTSNPNLYWYRQAAGRGLQLLFYSVGIGQISSEVPQNLSASRPQDRQFILSSKKLLLSDSGFYLCAWSPSSYEQYFGPGTRLTVT.

The chain couples TRBV6-1 to TRBJ2-7; TRBD2 matches at 9 bases. Trimming cost V 4 bases and J 3 bases; bases outside gene matches: 7. The germline V gene has CDR1 MNHNS and CDR2 SASEGT. The CDR3 contains 15 residues. This CDR3 is CASSVGSGGFYEQYF. In DNA form, the CDR3 reads TGTGCCAGCAGTGTCGGTAGCGGGGGCTTCTACGAGCAGTACTTC.

J is TRBJ1-5 and V is TRBV6-5; the match to TRBD1 covers 7 bases. Germline loops: CDR1 MNHEY, CDR2 SVGAGI. This CDR3 is 15 amino acids long. Losses at the gene ends were 6 bases for V and 0 bases for J; bases not matched to a gene: 5. The CDR3 sequence is CASRGTVYSNQPQHF. CDR3 nucleotide sequence: TGTGCCAGCAGGGGGACAGTATATAGCAATCAGCCCCAGCATTTT.

As to this clonotype: Given a much more abundant clone one base away, this may be a read error. The J gene is TRBJ2-7, the V gene TRBV14; no firm D call. The V gene lost 3 bases and the J gene lost 2 bases, with 5 bases spanning the gap. The CDR3 is made up of 12 amino acids. Per germline, CDR1 SGHDN and CDR2 FVKESK. CDR3: CASSHGPYEQYF. CDR3 coding DNA: TGTGCCAGCAGCCACGGACCCTACGAGCAGTACTTC.

J is TRBJ2-2 and V is TRBV29-1; D not resolved. Germline loops: CDR1 SQVTM, CDR2 ANQGSEA. Trimming removed 4 bases from V and 7 bases from J, with 13 bases in between. This CDR3 has 13 amino acids. The CDR3 sequence: CSVVGSANGELFF. In DNA, the CDR3 is TGCAGCGTTGTTGGTTCCGCAAACGGGGAGCTGTTTTTT.

This clonotype was observed at least ten times. The rearrangement links TRBV11-2 to TRBJ1-1, with D hard to call. This CDR3 spans 14 amino acids. The V end lost 1 base, the J end lost 0 bases, and 6 bases lay between the germline ends. Germline loops: CDR1 SGHAT, CDR2 FQNNGV. The CDR3 coding sequence is TGTGCCAGCAGCTTAGCGGCAATGAACACTGAAGCTTTCTTT. Translating it yields CASSLAAMNTEAFF.

In its sample, this clonotype was seen many times. For the CDR3, the DNA is TGTGCCAGCAGCTCCACCGGGGGTCGATACGAGCAGTACTTC. The encoded protein is CASSSTGGRYEQYF. The chain carries TRBV12-3 or TRBV12-4 and TRBJ2-7; D might be TRBD2 (6 bases). CDR3 length: 14 amino acids. The V end was cut by 6 bases, the J end by 4 bases, with 16 bases between.